This T cell receptor beta chain was identified during a study of blood T cell repertoires in COVID-19. Germline lookup yields CDR1 LGHDT and CDR2 YNNKEL (reference sequence). J gave up 4 bases and V 5 bases, and 7 bases lay outside the gene matches. This CDR3 region has 15 residues. Per the original data handling: Amplification of reference gene primers provided the estimated nucleated cell counts. TCRdb's table, derived via immunoSEQ multiplex PCR, lists solely in-frame clones and lacks some. V, J and clone size are taken as reported in that table, and D and trimming were inferred from the DNA itself. The sample carries under 300,000 clones, roughly 82% recorded once.

The chain links TRBV3-1 (or the pseudogene TRBV3-2) to TRBJ2-1; 8 positions agree with TRBD2. The sample consisted of peripheral blood. The TCR sequence derives from a woman between 40 and 50 years old who had recovered from COVID-19. This chain's CDR3 is CASSRAAGVYNEQFF. DNA of the CDR3: TGTGCCAGCAGCAGAGCAGCGGGGGTTTACAATGAGCAGTTCTTC.